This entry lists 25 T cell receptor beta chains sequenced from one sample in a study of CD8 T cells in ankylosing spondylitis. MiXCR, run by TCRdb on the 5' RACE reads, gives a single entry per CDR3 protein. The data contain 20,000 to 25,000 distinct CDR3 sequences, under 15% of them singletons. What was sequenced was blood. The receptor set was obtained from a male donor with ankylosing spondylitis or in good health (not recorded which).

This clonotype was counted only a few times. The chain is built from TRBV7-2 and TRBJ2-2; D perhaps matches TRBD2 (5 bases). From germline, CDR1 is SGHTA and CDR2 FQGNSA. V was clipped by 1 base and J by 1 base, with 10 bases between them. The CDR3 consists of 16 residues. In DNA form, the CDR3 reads TGTGCCAGCAGCTTAGTAGGTGGAGGGAACACCGGGGAGCTGTTTTTT. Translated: CASSLVGGGNTGELFF. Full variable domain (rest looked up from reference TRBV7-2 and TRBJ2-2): GAGVSQSPSNKVTEKGKDVELRCDPISGHTALYWYRQSLGQGLEFLIYFQGNSAPDKSGLPSDRFSAERTGGSVSTLTIQRTQQEDSAVYLCASSLVGGGNTGELFFGEGSRLTVL.

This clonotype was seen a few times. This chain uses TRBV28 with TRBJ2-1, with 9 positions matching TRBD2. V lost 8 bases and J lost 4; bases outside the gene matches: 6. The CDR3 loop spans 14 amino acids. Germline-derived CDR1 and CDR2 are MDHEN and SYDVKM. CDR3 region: CASRSGGPYNEQFF. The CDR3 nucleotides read TGTGCCAGCCGTAGCGGGGGACCTTACAATGAGCAGTTCTTC.

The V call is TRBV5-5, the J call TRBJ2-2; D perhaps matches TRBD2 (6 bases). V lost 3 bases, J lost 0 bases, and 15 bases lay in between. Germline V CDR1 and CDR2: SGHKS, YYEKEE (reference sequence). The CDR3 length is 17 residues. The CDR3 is CASSWRGAGPNTGELFF. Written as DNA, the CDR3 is TGTGCCAGCAGCTGGCGCGGAGCGGGTCCGAACACCGGGGAGCTGTTTTTT.

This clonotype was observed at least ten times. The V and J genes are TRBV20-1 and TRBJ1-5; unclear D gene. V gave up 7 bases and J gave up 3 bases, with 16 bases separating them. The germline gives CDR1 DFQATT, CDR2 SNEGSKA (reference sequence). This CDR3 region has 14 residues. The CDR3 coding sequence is TGCAGTGGAGTCAGAGGGCGGATCAATCAGCCCCAGCATTTT. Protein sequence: CSGVRGRINQPQHF.

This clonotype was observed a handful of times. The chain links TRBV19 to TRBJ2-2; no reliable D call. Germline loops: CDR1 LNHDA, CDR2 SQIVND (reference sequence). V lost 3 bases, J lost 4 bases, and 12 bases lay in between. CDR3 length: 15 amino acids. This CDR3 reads CASSISAPITGELFF. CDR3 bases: TGTGCCAGTAGTATTTCAGCGCCAATCACCGGGGAGCTGTTTTTT. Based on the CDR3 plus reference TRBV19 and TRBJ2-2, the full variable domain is DGGITQSPKYLFRKEGQNVTLSCEQNLNHDAMYWYRQDPGQGLRLIYYSQIVNDFQKGDIAEGYSVSREKKESFPLTVTSAQKNPTAFYLCASSISAPITGELFFGEGSRLTVL.

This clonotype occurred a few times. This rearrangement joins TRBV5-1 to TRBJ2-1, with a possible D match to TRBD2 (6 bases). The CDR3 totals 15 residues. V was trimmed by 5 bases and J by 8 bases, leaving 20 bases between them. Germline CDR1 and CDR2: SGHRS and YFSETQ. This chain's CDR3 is CASSIQGSGGYEQFF. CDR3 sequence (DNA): TGCGCCAGCAGTATTCAGGGCTCCGGGGGTTATGAGCAGTTCTTC.

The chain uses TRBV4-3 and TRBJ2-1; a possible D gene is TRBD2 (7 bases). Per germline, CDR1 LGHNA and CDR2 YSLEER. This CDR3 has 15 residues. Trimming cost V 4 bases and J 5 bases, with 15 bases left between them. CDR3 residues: CASSRSGTQNNEQFF. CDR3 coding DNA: TGCGCCAGCAGCCGAAGCGGGACACAAAACAATGAGCAGTTCTTC.

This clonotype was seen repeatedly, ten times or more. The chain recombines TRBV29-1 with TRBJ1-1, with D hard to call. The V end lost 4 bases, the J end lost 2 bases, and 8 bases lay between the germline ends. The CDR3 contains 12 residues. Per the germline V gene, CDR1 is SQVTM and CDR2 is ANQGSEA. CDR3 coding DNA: TGCAGCGTTGCCCCGATAAACACTGAAGCTTTCTTT. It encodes CSVAPINTEAFF.

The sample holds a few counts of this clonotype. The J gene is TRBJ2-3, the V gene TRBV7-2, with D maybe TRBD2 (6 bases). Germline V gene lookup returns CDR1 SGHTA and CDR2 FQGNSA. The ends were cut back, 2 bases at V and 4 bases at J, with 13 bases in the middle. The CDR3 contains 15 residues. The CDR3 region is CASSLRAGRPDTQYF. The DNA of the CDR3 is TGTGCCAGCAGCTTAAGGGCGGGAAGGCCAGATACGCAGTATTTT.

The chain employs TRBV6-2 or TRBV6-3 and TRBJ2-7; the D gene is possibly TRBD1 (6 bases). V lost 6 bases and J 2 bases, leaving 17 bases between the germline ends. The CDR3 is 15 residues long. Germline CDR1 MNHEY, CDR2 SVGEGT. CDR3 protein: CASRLTGTGTYEQYF. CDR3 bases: TGTGCCAGCAGACTCACCGGAACAGGGACCTACGAGCAGTACTTC.

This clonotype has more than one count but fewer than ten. The CDR3 spells CAISESVGIAGYTF. The CDR3 DNA is TGTGCCATCAGTGAGTCGGTGGGTATTGCTGGCTACACCTTC. This chain links TRBV10-3 with TRBJ1-2; D ambiguous. The CDR3 runs to 14 residues. Germline CDR1 reads ENHRY; CDR2 reads SYGVKD. Trimming removed 0 bases at V and 7 bases at J, with 12 bases between.

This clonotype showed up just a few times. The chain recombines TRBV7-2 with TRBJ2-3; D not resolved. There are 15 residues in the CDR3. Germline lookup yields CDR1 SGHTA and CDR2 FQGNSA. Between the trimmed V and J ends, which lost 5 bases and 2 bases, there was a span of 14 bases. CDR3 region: CASSPRPGYTDTQYF. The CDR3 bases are TGTGCCAGCAGCCCCCGACCAGGCTACACAGATACGCAGTATTTT.

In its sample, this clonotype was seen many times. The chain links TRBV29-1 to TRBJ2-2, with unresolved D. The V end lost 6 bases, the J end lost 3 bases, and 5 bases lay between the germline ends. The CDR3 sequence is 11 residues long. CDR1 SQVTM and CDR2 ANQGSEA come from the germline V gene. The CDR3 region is CSVQDTGELFF. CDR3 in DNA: TGCAGCGTCCAAGACACCGGGGAGCTGTTTTTT.

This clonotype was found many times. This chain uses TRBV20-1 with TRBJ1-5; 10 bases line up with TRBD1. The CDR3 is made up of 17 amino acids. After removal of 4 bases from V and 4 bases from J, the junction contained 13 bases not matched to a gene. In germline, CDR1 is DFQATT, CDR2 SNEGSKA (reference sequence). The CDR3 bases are TGCAGTGCTATTAGGGCGCCGGGACAGGGGCCTAATCAGCCCCAGCATTTT. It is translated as CSAIRAPGQGPNQPQHF.

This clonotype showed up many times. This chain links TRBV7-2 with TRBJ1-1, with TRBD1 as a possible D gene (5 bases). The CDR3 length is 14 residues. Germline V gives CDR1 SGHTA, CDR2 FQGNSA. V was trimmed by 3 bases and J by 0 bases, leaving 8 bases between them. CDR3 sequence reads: CASSLGPMNTEAFF. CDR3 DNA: TGTGCCAGCAGCTTGGGACCGATGAACACTGAAGCTTTCTTT. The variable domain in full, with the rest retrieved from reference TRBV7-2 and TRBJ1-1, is GAGVSQSPSNKVTEKGKDVELRCDPISGHTALYWYRQSLGQGLEFLIYFQGNSAPDKSGLPSDRFSAERTGGSVSTLTIQRTQQEDSAVYLCASSLGPMNTEAFFGQGTRLTVV.

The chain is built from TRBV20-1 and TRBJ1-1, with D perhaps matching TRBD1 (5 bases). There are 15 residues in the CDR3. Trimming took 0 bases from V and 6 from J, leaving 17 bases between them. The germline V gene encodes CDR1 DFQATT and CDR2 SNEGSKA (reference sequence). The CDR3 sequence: CSARDPPQGGAEAFF. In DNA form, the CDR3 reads TGCAGTGCTAGAGATCCCCCCCAGGGAGGGGCTGAAGCTTTCTTT.

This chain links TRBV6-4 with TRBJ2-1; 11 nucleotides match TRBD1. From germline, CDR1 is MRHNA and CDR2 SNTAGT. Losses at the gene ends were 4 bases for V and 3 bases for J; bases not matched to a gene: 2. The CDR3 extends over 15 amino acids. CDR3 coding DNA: TGTGCCAGCAGTGTGGGACAGGGGGACTACAATGAGCAGTTCTTC. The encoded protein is CASSVGQGDYNEQFF.

The CDR3 here is CATSSASTDTQYF. CDR3 nucleotide sequence: TGTGCCACCAGTTCGGCTAGCACAGATACGCAGTATTTT. The chain links TRBV11-2 to TRBJ2-3; D not certain. Between the trimmed V and J ends, which lost 10 bases and 0 bases, there was a span of 11 bases. From germline, CDR1 is SGHAT and CDR2 FQNNGV. This CDR3 has 13 residues.

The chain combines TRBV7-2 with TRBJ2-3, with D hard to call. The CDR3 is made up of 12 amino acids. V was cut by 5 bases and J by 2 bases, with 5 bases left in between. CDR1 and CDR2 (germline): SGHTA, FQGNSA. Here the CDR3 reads CASSLFTDTQYF. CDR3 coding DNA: TGTGCCAGCAGCCTCTTCACAGATACGCAGTATTTT.

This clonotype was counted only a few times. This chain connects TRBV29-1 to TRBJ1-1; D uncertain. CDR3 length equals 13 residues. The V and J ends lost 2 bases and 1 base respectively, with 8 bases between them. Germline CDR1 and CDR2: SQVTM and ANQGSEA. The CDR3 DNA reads TGCAGCGTTGAAAAAAACCGGAACACTGAAGCTTTCTTT. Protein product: CSVEKNRNTEAFF.

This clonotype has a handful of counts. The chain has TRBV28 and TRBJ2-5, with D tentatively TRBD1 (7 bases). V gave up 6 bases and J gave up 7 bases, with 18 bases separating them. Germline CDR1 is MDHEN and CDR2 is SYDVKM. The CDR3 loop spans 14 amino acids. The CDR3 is CASRYRGLSATQYF. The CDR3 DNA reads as TGTGCCAGCAGATACAGGGGACTGTCGGCGACCCAGTACTTC.

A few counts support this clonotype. CDR3 sequence reads: CSVTSGGVDEQYF. Written as DNA, the CDR3 is TGCAGCGTTACTAGCGGGGGAGTCGACGAGCAGTACTTC. The chain couples TRBV29-1 to TRBJ2-7, with 11 bases matching TRBD2. CDR1 SQVTM and CDR2 ANQGSEA come from the germline V gene. V lost 5 bases, J lost 5 bases, and 5 bases stayed unmatched. This CDR3 is 13 amino acids long.

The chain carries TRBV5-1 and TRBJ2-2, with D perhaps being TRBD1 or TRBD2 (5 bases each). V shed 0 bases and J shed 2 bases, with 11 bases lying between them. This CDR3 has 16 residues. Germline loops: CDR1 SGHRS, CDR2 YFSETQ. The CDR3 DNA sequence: TGCGCCAGCAGCTTGGTCCCAGGGAGAAACACCGGGGAGCTGTTTTTT. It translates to CASSLVPGRNTGELFF.

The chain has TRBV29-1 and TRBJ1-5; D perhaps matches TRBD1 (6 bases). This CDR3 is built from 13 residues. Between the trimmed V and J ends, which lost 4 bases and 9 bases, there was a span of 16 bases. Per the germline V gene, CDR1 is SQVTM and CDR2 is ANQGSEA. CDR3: CSVGAAGDGPQHF. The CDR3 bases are TGCAGCGTTGGGGCCGCAGGGGACGGGCCCCAGCATTTT.

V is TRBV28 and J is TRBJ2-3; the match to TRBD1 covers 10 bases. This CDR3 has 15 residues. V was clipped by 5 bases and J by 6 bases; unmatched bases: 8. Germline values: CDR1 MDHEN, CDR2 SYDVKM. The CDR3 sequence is CASSATGGAGDTQYF. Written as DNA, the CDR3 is TGTGCCAGCAGTGCGACAGGGGGCGCGGGGGATACGCAGTATTTT. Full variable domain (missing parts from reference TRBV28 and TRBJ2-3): DVKVTQSSRYLVKRTGEKVFLECVQDMDHENMFWYRQDPGLGLRLIYFSYDVKMKEKGDIPEGYSVSREKKERFSLILESASTNQTSMYLCASSATGGAGDTQYFGPGTRLTVL.